The 25 T cell receptor beta chains below come from one sample, sequenced in a study of CD8+ T cells in alopecia areata. The treatment is: oral pan-JAK inhibitor, 5-10 mg twice daily. cDNA reverse transcribed from extracted RNA served as the sequencing template. Clones were sequenced by immunoSEQ multiplex PCR, and TCRdb holds only the in-frame ones, with some missing. The sample consists of about 250,000 clones, 50% to 75% of them appearing once. The source material was CD4+ T cells sorted from blood, sampled at week 52, from a patient treated with tofacitinib. These receptors all come from a human donor with alopecia areata.

This clone was found once. The chain links TRBV7-2 to TRBJ1-1, with D tentatively TRBD1 (5 bases). CDR3 length: 15 amino acids. Per the germline V gene, CDR1 is SGHTA and CDR2 is FQGNSA. The V and J ends lost 1 base and 0 bases respectively, with 9 bases between them. CDR3 amino acids: CASSLGQTMNTEAFF. CDR3 DNA sequence: TGTGCCAGCAGCTTAGGACAGACCATGAACACTGAAGCTTTCTTT. Full variable domain (outside the CDR3, taken from reference TRBV7-2 and TRBJ1-1): GAGVSQSPSNKVTEKGKDVELRCDPISGHTALYWYRQSLGQGLEFLIYFQGNSAPDKSGLPSDRFSAERTGGSVSTLTIQRTQQEDSAVYLCASSLGQTMNTEAFFGQGTRLTVV.

In its sample, this clone was seen a few times. V usage is TRBV2 and J usage is TRBJ2-1; 8 bases map to TRBD1. This CDR3 comprises 14 residues. Unmatched junction bases numbered 5, after V lost 2 bases and J lost 8 bases. CDR1 and CDR2 from the germline V gene are SNHLY and FYNNEI. CDR3 in amino acids: CASSEQGAGDEQFF. The CDR3 nucleotides are TGTGCCAGCAGTGAACAGGGGGCAGGGGATGAGCAGTTCTTC.

The chain recombines TRBV6-1 with TRBJ2-2, with 7 bases that match TRBD2. Germline V gives CDR1 MNHNS, CDR2 SASEGT. This CDR3 has 15 residues. The V and J ends lost 4 bases and 5 bases, in that order; junction bases with no gene match: 7. CDR3 in DNA: TGTGCCAGCAGTGCTCCGGCGGGGGATACCGGGGAGCTGTTTTTT. As protein: CASSAPAGDTGELFF.

This sequence joins TRBV9 and TRBJ2-6, with D possibly TRBD1 on 5 matching bases. Per germline, CDR1 SGDLS and CDR2 YYNGEE. The CDR3 spans 16 residues. V was shortened by 3 bases and J by 4 bases, with 14 bases between the two germline ends. The CDR3 DNA is TGTGCCAGCAGCGGTCCCAGGGCGAGAGGGGCCAACGTCCTGACTTTC. Amino acids: CASSGPRARGANVLTF.

The chain has TRBV15 and TRBJ2-7; 9 bases are a match to TRBD1. V lost 1 base and J lost 3; bases outside the gene matches: 4. Looked up from germline, CDR1 is LNHNV and CDR2 is YYDKDF (reference sequence). The CDR3 sequence is 15 residues long. CDR3: CATSRVGQGIYEQYF. CDR3 in DNA: TGTGCCACCAGCAGAGTGGGACAGGGTATCTACGAGCAGTACTTC. Based on the CDR3 plus reference TRBV15 and TRBJ2-7, the full variable domain is DAMVIQNPRYQVTQFGKPVTLSCSQTLNHNVMYWYQQKSSQAPKLLFHYYDKDFNNEADTPDNFQSRRPNTSFCFLDIRSPGLGDTAMYLCATSRVGQGIYEQYFGPGTRLTVT.

In DNA, the CDR3 is TGCGCCAGCAGCTTGGAATTGCAGGCTCAGGACGAGCAGTACTTC. It specifies CASSLELQAQDEQYF. The rearrangement joins TRBV5-1 to TRBJ2-7; D remains ambiguous. The CDR3 totals 15 residues. The germline CDR1 and CDR2 sequences are SGHRS and YFSETQ. Deletions cut 0 bases from V and 5 bases from J, with 15 bases between.

A single count supports this clone. This sequence joins TRBV2 and TRBJ2-3, with a tentative D call TRBD1 (6 bases). The V gene's germline CDR1 is SNHLY and CDR2 FYNNEI. Trimming removed 9 bases at V and 4 bases at J, with 11 bases between. This CDR3 has 12 amino acids. The CDR3 nucleotides read TGTGCCAGGGGGGCAGCGGCAGATACGCAGTATTTT. It yields the protein CARGAAADTQYF.

The rearrangement joins TRBV7-9 to TRBJ2-1; perhaps D is TRBD1 or TRBD2 (5 bases each). This CDR3 has 13 residues. V was clipped by 1 base and J by 8 bases, with 9 bases between them. CDR1 and CDR2 from the germline V gene are SEHNR and FQNEAQ (reference sequence). Here the CDR3 DNA reads TGTGCCAGCAGCTTAGGGCTGGGACATGAGCAGTTCTTC. This translates into CASSLGLGHEQFF. Filled out from reference TRBV7-9 and TRBJ2-1, the complete variable domain reads DTGVSQNPRHKITKRGQNVTFRCDPISEHNRLYWYRQTLGQGPEFLTYFQNEAQLEKSRLLSDRFSAERPKGSFSTLEIQRTEQGDSAMYLCASSLGLGHEQFFGPGTRLTVL.

This clone was seen a handful of times. The chain employs TRBV2 and TRBJ1-5; D is perhaps TRBD1 (5 bases). V was trimmed by 6 bases and J by 6 bases, leaving 9 bases between them. The germline CDR1 and CDR2 sequences are SNHLY and FYNNEI. The CDR3 loop spans 12 amino acids. CDR3 in DNA: TGTGCCAGCAGGGACGACAGTCAGCCCCAGCATTTT. Encoded protein: CASRDDSQPQHF.

The CDR3 spells CASGRDRLYEQFF. CDR3 DNA sequence: TGCGCCAGCGGGAGGGACAGGCTCTATGAGCAGTTCTTC. The chain joins TRBV5-1 to TRBJ2-1; D might be TRBD1 (8 bases). The V and J ends lost 7 bases and 8 bases respectively, with 16 bases between them. The CDR3 contains 13 residues. Germline V gene data show CDR1 as SGHRS and CDR2 as YFSETQ.

This clone was seen a handful of times. The chain joins TRBV11-2 to TRBJ2-2; D gene unclear. V was pared by 2 bases and J by 7 bases, with 5 bases between. The CDR3 contains 12 residues. The germline CDR1 and CDR2 sequences are SGHAT and FQNNGV. In DNA, the CDR3 is TGTGCCAGCAGCTTATTCAACGGGGAGCTGTTTTTT. Protein sequence: CASSLFNGELFF.

The J gene is TRBJ2-2, the V gene TRBV9; D gene uncertain. V lost 0 bases and J 2 bases, leaving 5 bases between the germline ends. The CDR3 sequence is 14 residues long. Per the germline V gene, CDR1 is SGDLS and CDR2 is YYNGEE. As DNA, the CDR3 is TGTGCCAGCAGCGTAGTTGATAACACCGGGGAGCTGTTTTTT. This encodes CASSVVDNTGELFF.

The chain has TRBV5-1 and TRBJ2-3; D unresolved. Between the trimmed V and J ends, which lost 3 bases and 3 bases, there was a span of 5 bases. Germline V gene sequence: CDR1 SGHRS, CDR2 YFSETQ. The CDR3 length is 12 residues. The CDR3 loop is CASSWGTDTQYF. The CDR3 nucleotides are TGCGCCAGCAGCTGGGGAACAGATACGCAGTATTTT. The full variable domain, in which reference TRBV5-1 and TRBJ2-3 provide the parts outside the CDR3, is KAGVTQTPRYLIKTRGQQVTLSCSPISGHRSVSWYQQTPGQGLQFLFEYFSETQRNKGNFPGRFSGRQFSNSRSEMNVSTLELGDSALYLCASSWGTDTQYFGPGTRLTVL.

This clone was observed a few times. The chain recombines TRBV5-4 with TRBJ1-1; D unresolved. CDR3 length: 14 amino acids. Germline V CDR1 and CDR2: SGHNT, YYREEE (reference sequence). Trimming stripped 2 bases from V and 0 bases from J, with 8 bases between. The CDR3 bases are TGTGCCAGCAGCTTCGGGCGTATGAACACTGAAGCTTTCTTT. It specifies CASSFGRMNTEAFF.

The CDR3 protein is CASSYPGGYGYTF. The CDR3 DNA sequence: TGTGCCAGCAGTTACCCCGGGGGCTATGGCTACACCTTC. The chain combines TRBV6-5 with TRBJ1-2, with TRBD1 as a possible D gene (5 bases). This CDR3 has 13 residues. The germline V and J ends were trimmed by 2 bases and 4 bases, with 8 bases remaining between them. Germline CDR1 reads MNHEY; CDR2 reads SVGAGI.

This chain connects TRBV2 to TRBJ1-4; D is perhaps TRBD1 (6 bases). The CDR3 covers 14 residues. Looked up from germline, CDR1 is SNHLY and CDR2 is FYNNEI. V lost 6 bases and J lost 7, with 15 bases in between. This chain's CDR3 is CASRIQGNREKLFF. The CDR3 DNA is TGTGCCAGCAGAATACAGGGTAATCGTGAAAAACTGTTTTTT. The variable domain in full, completed from reference TRBV2 and TRBJ1-4, reads EPEVTQTPSHQVTQMGQEVILRCVPISNHLYFYWYRQILGQKVEFLVSFYNNEISEKSEIFDDQFSVERPDGSNFTLKIRSTKLEDSAMYFCASRIQGNREKLFFGSGTQLSVL.

The chain uses TRBV9 and TRBJ1-6; unclear D gene. The germline V gene encodes CDR1 SGDLS and CDR2 YYNGEE. This CDR3 spans 13 amino acids. Trimming cost V 6 bases and J 5 bases, with 9 bases left between them. Written as DNA, the CDR3 is TGTGCCAGCAACGGACGTGATAATTCACCCCTCCACTTT. Its protein is CASNGRDNSPLHF.

A few counts support this clone. The rearrangement joins TRBV29-1 to TRBJ1-1; 9 bases agree with TRBD1. The length of the CDR3 is 13 residues. Losses at the gene ends were 7 bases for V and 0 bases for J; bases not matched to a gene: 3. CDR1 and CDR2 from the germline V gene are SQVTM and ANQGSEA. CDR3 DNA sequence: TGCAGCGGAGGGACAGGGTTGAACACTGAAGCTTTCTTT. Amino acids: CSGGTGLNTEAFF.

V usage is TRBV2 and J usage is TRBJ1-6; 7 bases are shared with TRBD1. The V segment lost 4 bases and the J segment 7 bases; nucleotides outside the gene matches: 1. The CDR3 totals 13 residues. Germline CDR1 reads SNHLY; CDR2 reads FYNNEI. DNA for the CDR3: TGTGCCAGCAGTGTACAGGGGAATTCACCCCTCCACTTT. Translated: CASSVQGNSPLHF.

The chain joins TRBV5-5 to TRBJ2-1; D not resolved. The CDR3 length is 13 residues. The ends were cut back, 5 bases at V and 5 bases at J, with 11 bases in the middle. The V gene's germline CDR1 is SGHKS and CDR2 YYEKEE (reference sequence). In nucleotides, the CDR3 is TGTGCCAGCAGTGTAGGACCCCACAATGAGCAGTTCTTC. Amino acid sequence: CASSVGPHNEQFF.

The J gene is TRBJ1-6, the V gene TRBV30; possible D gene TRBD1, 6 bases. The V and J ends lost 4 bases and 1 base respectively, with 11 bases between them. The V gene's germline CDR1 is GTSNPN and CDR2 SVGIG (reference sequence). The CDR3 is made up of 15 amino acids. CDR3 in amino acids: CAWKKGGSYNSPLHF. Written as DNA, the CDR3 is TGTGCCTGGAAGAAGGGGGGGTCCTATAATTCACCCCTCCACTTT.

The chain uses TRBV10-3 and TRBJ2-1; D remains ambiguous. V lost 8 bases and J lost 7, with 15 bases in between. The CDR3 runs to 13 residues. Germline-derived CDR1 and CDR2 are ENHRY and SYGVKD. CDR3 in amino acids: CAIAGPSGNEQFF. In DNA, the CDR3 is TGTGCCATCGCCGGGCCCTCTGGGAATGAGCAGTTCTTC.

The chain uses TRBV25-1 and TRBJ1-2; D not resolved. V was cut by 8 bases and J by 5 bases, with 18 bases left in between. The CDR3 runs 14 residues. Germline CDR1 and CDR2: MGHDK and SYGVNS. The CDR3 protein is CASQKGGGSYGYTF. The CDR3 bases are TGTGCCAGCCAAAAGGGTGGAGGGTCGTATGGCTACACCTTC.

The chain is built from TRBV30 and TRBJ2-1, with 7 positions matching TRBD1. V lost 0 bases, J lost 3 bases, and 11 bases stayed unmatched. The CDR3 length is 17 residues. Germline V gene lookup returns CDR1 GTSNPN and CDR2 SVGIG (reference sequence). The CDR3 protein is CAWSVPRQGMRYNEQFF. DNA for the CDR3: TGTGCCTGGAGTGTACCCCGACAGGGTATGCGCTACAATGAGCAGTTCTTC.

The V call is TRBV30, the J call TRBJ1-4; D is uncertain. Trimming took off 3 bases at V and 6 bases at J, with 11 bases between the two ends. Germline values: CDR1 GTSNPN, CDR2 SVGIG (reference sequence). The CDR3 is made up of 13 amino acids. CDR3 protein: CAWSRRAYEKLFF. The CDR3 DNA reads TGTGCCTGGAGCCGACGGGCCTATGAAAAACTGTTTTTT.